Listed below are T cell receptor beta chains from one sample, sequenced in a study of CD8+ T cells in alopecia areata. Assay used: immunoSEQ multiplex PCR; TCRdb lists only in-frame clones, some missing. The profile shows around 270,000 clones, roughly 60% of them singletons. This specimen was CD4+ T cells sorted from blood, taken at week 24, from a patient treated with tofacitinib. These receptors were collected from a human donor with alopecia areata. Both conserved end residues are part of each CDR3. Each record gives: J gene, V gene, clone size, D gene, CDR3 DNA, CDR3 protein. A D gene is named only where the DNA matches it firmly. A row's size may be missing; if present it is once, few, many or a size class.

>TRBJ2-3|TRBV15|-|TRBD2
TGTGCCACCAGCAGAGTGCGGGGGGGGCCAACCACGCAGTATTTT
CATSRVRGGPTTQYF
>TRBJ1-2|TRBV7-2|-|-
TGTGCCAGCAGCCTCGGGGCCGGGACGGTGAACTATGGCTACACCTTC
CASSLGAGTVNYGYTF
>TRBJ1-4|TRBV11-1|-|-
TGTGCCAGCAGCCCGATAGGACGGAACAAAGTTGGAAAACTGTTTTTT
CASSPIGRNKVGKLFF
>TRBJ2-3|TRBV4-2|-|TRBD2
TGTGCCAGCAGCCAAGATTCTACAGCGGGGGGTGGAGCAGATACGCAGTATTTT
CASSQDSTAGGGADTQYF
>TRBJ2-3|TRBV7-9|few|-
TGTGCCAGCACCTCTGCGGGGGCCCTTAGCACAGATACGCAGTATTTT
CASTSAGALSTDTQYF
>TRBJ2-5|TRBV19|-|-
TGTGCCAGTAGTATACAGCTAAGAGAGACCCAGTACTTC
CASSIQLRETQYF
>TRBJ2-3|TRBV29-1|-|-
TGCAGCTCCGGATGGGACAGCGGGGATACGCAGTATTTT
CSSGWDSGDTQYF
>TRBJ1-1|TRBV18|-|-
TGTGCCAGCTCACCCAAGGGAGGAGCTGAAGCTTTCTTT
CASSPKGGAEAFF
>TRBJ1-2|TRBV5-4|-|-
TGTGCCAGCAGCTATGACAATTCCCACCTCTATGGCTACACCTTC
CASSYDNSHLYGYTF
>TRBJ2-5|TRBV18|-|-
TGTGCCAGCTCACCAGGCGGTGGGGCCCAAGAGACCCAGTACTTC
CASSPGGGAQETQYF
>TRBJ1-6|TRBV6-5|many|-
TGTGCCAGCAGTTACTCGAGCAGGCCGAATTCACCCCTCCACTTT
CASSYSSRPNSPLHF
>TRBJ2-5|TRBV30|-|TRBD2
TGTGCCTGGCTCCGGCTAGCGGGGGTACAAGAGACCCAGTACTTC
CAWLRLAGVQETQYF
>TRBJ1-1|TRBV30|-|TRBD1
TGTGCCTGGAGAAGGGGGCAGAACACTGAAGCTTTCTTT
CAWRRGQNTEAFF